The 13 T cell receptor beta chains given below trace back to one sample, sequenced in a study of blood T cell repertoires in COVID-19. Data came from immunoSEQ multiplex PCR; TCRdb stores just in-frame clones and leaves some out. The sample has about 55,000 clones; around 86% are singletons. Sequenced material: peripheral blood. The receptor source for this set is a woman in her fifties or sixties with acute or convalescent COVID-19.

The chain couples TRBV2 to TRBJ2-7; no definite D call. The V and J ends lost 7 bases and 4 bases respectively, with 11 bases between them. Germline V gene sequence: CDR1 SNHLY, CDR2 FYNNEI. CDR3 length: 12 amino acids. CDR3 residues: CASTPVPYEQYF. The CDR3 DNA reads as TGTGCCAGCACCCCCGTCCCTTACGAGCAGTACTTC. Drawing the rest from reference TRBV2 and TRBJ2-7, the complete variable domain is EPEVTQTPSHQVTQMGQEVILRCVPISNHLYFYWYRQILGQKVEFLVSFYNNEISEKSEIFDDQFSVERPDGSNFTLKIRSTKLEDSAMYFCASTPVPYEQYFGPGTRLTVT.

The rearrangement uses TRBV6-1 and TRBJ1-2; TRBD1 matches 10 bases. The CDR3 has 16 amino acids. Looked up from germline, CDR1 is MNHNS and CDR2 is SASEGT. J gave up 2 bases and V 4 bases, and 7 bases lay outside the gene matches. The CDR3 DNA is TGTGCCAGCAGTGCTCGAACGGGACAGGGGAACTATGGCTACACCTTC. Amino acids: CASSARTGQGNYGYTF.

This sequence joins TRBV30 and TRBJ1-2, with 9 nucleotides matching TRBD1. The CDR3 spans 13 residues. After removal of 3 bases from V and 8 bases from J, the junction contained 7 bases not matched to a gene. Germline V gene data show CDR1 as GTSNPN and CDR2 as SVGIG (reference sequence). The CDR3 region is CAWSRMGTGGYTF. The CDR3 bases are TGTGCCTGGAGCCGCATGGGGACAGGGGGCTACACCTTC.

The chain has TRBV5-1 and TRBJ1-2; D gene uncertain. Germline V gene lookup returns CDR1 SGHRS and CDR2 YFSETQ. V shed 3 bases and J shed 0 bases, with 12 bases lying between them. This CDR3 spans 15 amino acids. The CDR3: CASSSGSATNYGYTF. As DNA, the CDR3 is TGCGCCAGCAGCTCGGGGTCAGCTACTAACTATGGCTACACCTTC.

This clone appeared a few times. CDR3 nucleotide sequence: TGCGCCAGCGCCCGGGAGAACTATGGCTACACCTTC. Its translation: CASARENYGYTF. The gene calls are TRBV5-1 and TRBJ1-2, with D unresolved. This CDR3 region has 12 residues. Germline V gene sequence: CDR1 SGHRS, CDR2 YFSETQ. The germline V and J ends were trimmed by 7 bases and 2 bases, with 9 bases remaining between them.

J is TRBJ2-6 and V is TRBV4-1; D call uncertain. V lost 3 bases, J lost 4 bases, and 10 bases lay in between. Germline-derived CDR1 and CDR2 are MGHRA and YSYEKL. This CDR3 region has 15 residues. CDR3 nucleotide sequence: TGCGCCAGCAGCCATCCGACTCGGGGGGCCAACGTCCTGACTTTC. Translated: CASSHPTRGANVLTF.

CDR3 in amino acids: CASSRDRVTDTQYF. In DNA, the CDR3 is TGTGCCAGTAGTAGGGACAGGGTCACAGATACGCAGTATTTT. The chain couples TRBV19 to TRBJ2-3; 9 nucleotides align to TRBD1. The CDR3 length is 14 residues. From germline, CDR1 is LNHDA and CDR2 SQIVND (reference sequence). J was trimmed by 2 bases and V by 4 bases; bases with no gene match: 1.

The V gene is TRBV28, the J gene TRBJ2-5, with D possibly TRBD2 on 6 matching bases. This CDR3 has 14 amino acids. The germline V and J ends were trimmed by 5 bases and 5 bases, with 15 bases remaining between them. Germline V gene lookup returns CDR1 MDHEN and CDR2 SYDVKM. Here the CDR3 reads CASSEPSRGETQYF. The CDR3 DNA is TGTGCCAGCAGTGAGCCTAGCCGGGGGGAGACCCAGTACTTC.

The J gene is TRBJ2-7, the V gene TRBV18, with D tentatively TRBD2 (5 bases). Germline V gene sequence: CDR1 KGHSH, CDR2 LQKENI. The CDR3 totals 14 residues. Trimming removed 4 bases from V and 3 bases from J, with 13 bases in between. Here the CDR3 reads CASSRGLGDYEQYF. The CDR3 DNA sequence: TGTGCCAGCTCACGCGGACTGGGAGACTACGAGCAGTACTTC.

The chain is built from TRBV30 and TRBJ1-5; D might be TRBD1 (6 bases). Germline CDR1 reads GTSNPN; CDR2 reads SVGIG (reference sequence). V gave up 0 bases and J gave up 7 bases, with 10 bases separating them. This CDR3 comprises 13 residues. CDR3 in amino acids: CAWSVQGRQPQHF. In DNA form, the CDR3 reads TGTGCCTGGAGTGTTCAGGGGAGACAGCCCCAGCATTTT. Based on the CDR3 plus reference TRBV30 and TRBJ1-5, the full variable domain is SQTIHQWPATLVQPVGSPLSLECTVEGTSNPNLYWYRQAAGRGLQLLFYSVGIGQISSEVPQNLSASRPQDRQFILSSKKLLLSDSGFYLCAWSVQGRQPQHFGDGTRLSIL.

This chain uses TRBV6-5 with TRBJ1-5, with unresolved D. The length of the CDR3 is 13 residues. Trimming stripped 6 bases from V and 6 bases from J, with 12 bases between. CDR1 is MNHEY, CDR2 SVGAGI, per germline. Written as DNA, the CDR3 is TGTGCCAGCAGGGTTCAGGTCGGTCAGCCCCAGCATTTT. As protein: CASRVQVGQPQHF.

A remark on this clone: Different DNA sequences within this sample yield the same CDR3. The gene calls are TRBV6-6 and TRBJ1-2, with 8 bases that match TRBD1. Losses at the gene ends were 5 bases for V and 3 bases for J; bases not matched to a gene: 2. Germline V gene data show CDR1 as MNHNY and CDR2 as SVGAGI (reference sequence). The CDR3 runs to 13 residues. The CDR3 DNA reads as TGTGCCAGCAGTGCGACAGGGGACTATGGCTACACCTTC. The encoded protein is CASSATGDYGYTF.

The chain joins TRBV11-2 to TRBJ1-4; 7 bases are shared with TRBD1. The V and J ends lost 5 bases and 0 bases, in that order; junction bases with no gene match: 12. The CDR3 length is 18 residues. Germline V gene sequence: CDR1 SGHAT, CDR2 FQNNGV. The CDR3 DNA reads TGTGCCAGCAGCGTGAGGGACAGCCCCCTTGCAACTAATGAAAAACTGTTTTTT. Amino acids: CASSVRDSPLATNEKLFF.